The 2 T cell receptor beta chains in this list originate from one sample, sequenced in a study of siplizumab effects on memory and regulatory T cells. The method was immunoSEQ multiplex PCR; TCRdb's version includes in-frame clones alone and lacks a portion of them. The sample includes tens of thousands of clones, roughly 83% of them seen just once. The sequencing input was memory CD4+ T cells sorted from blood. The receptors were sampled from a human donor in good health.

The rearrangement uses TRBV25-1 and TRBJ1-2; D gene unclear. This CDR3 is built from 13 residues. Germline loops: CDR1 MGHDK, CDR2 SYGVNS. V lost 2 bases, J lost 0 bases, and 4 bases lay in between. CDR3 amino acids: CASSEIANYGYTF. The CDR3 DNA is TGTGCCAGCAGTGAAATCGCTAACTATGGCTACACCTTC.

V and J are TRBV5-6 and TRBJ2-3; a possible D gene is TRBD2 (5 bases). V was shortened by 4 bases and J by 6 bases, with 18 bases between the two germline ends. Germline V lookup: CDR1 SGHDT, CDR2 YYEEEE. This CDR3 spans 15 amino acids. The CDR3 DNA follows: TGTGCCAGCAGCCCGCGGGCCACCCGCGGGGATACGCAGTATTTT. Protein: CASSPRATRGDTQYF. The full variable domain, in which reference TRBV5-6 and TRBJ2-3 provide the parts outside the CDR3, is DAGVTQSPTHLIKTRGQQVTLRCSPKSGHDTVSWYQQALGQGPQFIFQYYEEEERQRGNFPDRFSGHQFPNYSSELNVNALLLGDSALYLCASSPRATRGDTQYFGPGTRLTVL.